This TCR beta chain was sequenced for a study of identical twins. One entry per CDR3 protein, called by TCRdb with MiXCR from the 5' RACE reads. The sample shows hundreds of thousands of distinct CDR3 sequences, 8.6% of them seen only once. The V gene's germline CDR1 is DFQATT and CDR2 SNEGSKA (reference sequence). The CDR3 is made up of 15 amino acids. V was clipped by 3 bases and J by 6 bases; unmatched bases: 6. This same sample was also part of a study on yellow fever vaccine responses in identical twins.

The TCR sequence derives from a woman under 30 in good health. Source material: PBMCs. The rearrangement uses TRBV20-1 and TRBJ2-1, with 12 bases matching TRBD2. The DNA for the CDR3 is TGCAGTGCTAGCAAATCGACTAGCGGGGGCAATGAGCAGTTCTTC. Translating it yields CSASKSTSGGNEQFF.